One and the same sample provided the 3 T cell receptor beta chains below, sequenced in a study of cytomegalovirus exposure and HLA in healthy donors. Researchers ran the PCR with 60 Vbeta and 13 Jbeta primers. Clones were read by immunoSEQ multiplex PCR, and TCRdb kept only the in-frame ones, dropping some. The profile shows 180,000 or so clones, 65% to 85% of them singletons. The sample taken for sequencing was PBMCs. The receptors stem from a female donor in good health and CMV-seronegative.

This chain connects TRBV10-3 to TRBJ1-4; no firm D call. There are 12 residues in the CDR3. V lost 0 bases, J lost 7 bases, and 3 bases lay in between. The germline gives CDR1 ENHRY, CDR2 SYGVKD. The CDR3 spells CAISESFEKLFF. The CDR3, as DNA: TGTGCCATCAGTGAGTCCTTTGAAAAACTGTTTTTT.

V is TRBV5-1 and J is TRBJ2-7; 7 bases are shared with TRBD1. Trimming removed 0 bases from V and 7 bases from J; junction bases left unmatched: 16. The CDR3 runs to 17 residues. CDR1 is SGHRS, CDR2 YFSETQ, per germline. Here the CDR3 reads CASSLEVAQGVIEEQYF. CDR3 nucleotides: TGCGCCAGCAGCTTGGAGGTCGCCCAGGGGGTAATAGAGGAGCAGTACTTC.

J is TRBJ1-5 and V is TRBV2; D unclear. The CDR3 runs to 11 residues. V gave up 8 bases and J gave up 5 bases, with 7 bases separating them. Per the germline V gene, CDR1 is SNHLY and CDR2 is FYNNEI. CDR3 amino acids: CASAGDQPQHF. As DNA, the CDR3 is TGTGCCAGCGCCGGTGATCAGCCCCAGCATTTT.